The 32 T cell receptor beta chains below all came from one sample that was sequenced in a study of vaccination and CD4 T cells after COVID-19. For these receptors, no antigen is known. The Oncomine TCR Beta short-read assay generated sequence data from the DNA of cultured CD4+ T cells. MiXCR, run by TCRdb on the PCR reads, gives a single entry per CDR3 protein. The sample lists some 20,000 distinct CDR3 sequences; roughly two fifths were seen once. Treatment described: approximately nine-day PBMC culture with coronavirus spike peptide pools or control peptides (ViraFEST assay). The source material was CD4+ T cells from blood, cultured in vitro, sampled before SARS-CoV-2 vaccination. The receptors originated from a human donor who had recovered from COVID-19.

V usage is TRBV20-1 and J usage is TRBJ1-1, with 9 nucleotides matching TRBD1. CDR3 length: 12 residues. V lost 6 bases and J lost 3; bases outside the gene matches: 2. The germline gives CDR1 DFQATT, CDR2 SNEGSKA (reference sequence). The CDR3 DNA follows: TGCAGTGCACAGGGGGCGGACACTGAAGCTTTCTTT. Residues: CSAQGADTEAFF.

V usage is TRBV19 and J usage is TRBJ1-4, with D unresolved. Germline V gives CDR1 LNHDA, CDR2 SQIVND (reference sequence). Trimming pared 8 bases from V and 6 bases from J, leaving 4 bases between. This CDR3 contains 10 residues. The CDR3 region has the DNA TGTGCCAGTGGTGATGAAAAACTGTTTTTT. It yields the protein CASGDEKLFF.

The chain is built from TRBV20-1 and TRBJ2-7; D is uncertain. The V and J ends lost 2 bases and 7 bases respectively, with 12 bases between them. Per germline, CDR1 DFQATT and CDR2 SNEGSKA (reference sequence). CDR3 size: 12 residues. The CDR3 loop reads CSARPSAREQYF. The CDR3 DNA sequence: TGCAGTGCTAGACCCTCGGCCAGGGAGCAGTACTTC.

V is TRBV20-1 and J is TRBJ2-7; D possibly corresponds to TRBD2 (5 bases). V lost 2 bases and J lost 7, with 18 bases in between. Germline assignment: CDR1 DFQATT and CDR2 SNEGSKA (reference sequence). The CDR3 is made up of 14 amino acids. The CDR3 DNA is TGCAGTGCTAGAATCCCAAGTAAACCGGGAGAGCAGTACTTC. Translating gives CSARIPSKPGEQYF.

V usage is TRBV20-1 and J usage is TRBJ2-1; D is uncertain. CDR1 and CDR2 (germline): DFQATT, SNEGSKA (reference sequence). V lost 2 bases to trimming and J lost 8 bases, with 10 bases between them. The CDR3 consists of 12 residues. CDR3 bases: TGCAGTGCTAGATTATCCGGGCATGAGCAGTTCTTC. This codes for CSARLSGHEQFF.

This clonotype was seen only a few times. The chain carries TRBV20-1 and TRBJ1-2; TRBD1 matches at 9 bases. The germline V gene encodes CDR1 DFQATT and CDR2 SNEGSKA (reference sequence). The length of the CDR3 is 12 residues. CDR3 DNA: TGCAGGGGGGGGGACAGGGCAGAAGGCTACACCTTC. Translating it yields CRGGDRAEGYTF.

This clonotype was recorded once. The rearrangement joins TRBV20-1 to TRBJ2-3; tentative D call: TRBD2 (5 bases). The germline CDR1 and CDR2 sequences are DFQATT and SNEGSKA (reference sequence). The CDR3 runs to 16 residues. The ends were cut back, 1 base at V and 1 base at J, with 15 bases in the middle. This CDR3 reads CSARAKPAERTDTQYF. In DNA form, the CDR3 reads TGCAGTGCTAGAGCCAAACCAGCGGAACGCACAGATACGCAGTATTTT.

The chain joins TRBV7-9 to TRBJ2-5, with 10 bases that match TRBD2. In germline, CDR1 is SEHNR, CDR2 FQNEAQ (reference sequence). The V and J ends lost 6 bases and 7 bases, in that order; junction bases with no gene match: 11. The CDR3 sequence is 15 residues long. The CDR3 DNA follows: TGTGCCAGCAGGAAAGCGGGAGGGGACCTGGCGACCCAGTACTTC. Its translation is CASRKAGGDLATQYF.

This rearrangement joins TRBV20-1 to TRBJ2-6; maybe TRBD1 (6 bases). The CDR3 spans 15 residues. The V gene's germline CDR1 is DFQATT and CDR2 SNEGSKA (reference sequence). V lost 6 bases and J lost 0, with 12 bases in between. CDR3 in DNA: TGCAGTGCCACAAGGGGGTTCTCTGGGGCCAACGTCCTGACTTTC. Translating it yields CSATRGFSGANVLTF.

This clonotype was seen more than once but under ten times. The chain uses TRBV6-2 or TRBV6-3 and TRBJ1-2; tentatively, D is TRBD1 (5 bases). V shed 5 bases and J shed 4 bases, with 11 bases lying between them. This CDR3 spans 13 amino acids. Germline CDR1 and CDR2: MNHEY and SVGEGT. The CDR3 loop is CASSVRVAYGYTF. The DNA for the CDR3 is TGTGCCAGCAGTGTCAGGGTCGCCTATGGCTACACCTTC.

The chain's CDR3 is CAWSVLGANYGYTF. In DNA, the CDR3 is TGTGCCTGGAGTGTCCTCGGGGCGAACTATGGCTACACCTTC. J is TRBJ1-2 and V is TRBV30; tentative D call: TRBD1 (5 bases). This CDR3 region has 14 residues. The V gene's germline CDR1 is GTSNPN and CDR2 SVGIG (reference sequence). Trimming took 0 bases from V and 2 from J, leaving 10 bases between them.

J is TRBJ1-2 and V is TRBV7-9; D is undetermined. The CDR3 covers 13 residues. The V gene's germline CDR1 is SEHNR and CDR2 FQNEAQ (reference sequence). Trimming stripped 1 base from V and 5 bases from J, with 8 bases between. The DNA for the CDR3 is TGTGCCAGCAGCTTAGAGGGAGGGTATGGCTACACCTTC. As protein: CASSLEGGYGYTF.

This clonotype was observed a handful of times. The chain carries TRBV20-1 and TRBJ1-1, with 9 positions matching TRBD1. This CDR3 spans 15 amino acids. Germline V gene sequence: CDR1 DFQATT, CDR2 SNEGSKA (reference sequence). Trimming removed 0 bases from V and 11 bases from J; junction bases left unmatched: 13. This CDR3 is CSARDQGQGYRKAFF. The CDR3 nucleotides read TGCAGTGCTAGAGATCAGGGACAGGGCTATAGGAAGGCTTTCTTT.

DNA of the CDR3: TGTGCCAGCAGTTCGGGGACTAGCGGGAGGGCCCGGCAAGAGACCCAGTACTTC. Protein: CASSSGTSGRARQETQYF. The V call is TRBV28, the J call TRBJ2-5; 16 bases agree with TRBD2. V gave up 4 bases and J gave up 2 bases; unmatched junction bases: 7. Per the germline V gene, CDR1 is MDHEN and CDR2 is SYDVKM. There are 18 residues in the CDR3.

This chain uses TRBV7-9 with TRBJ1-3; D remains unclear. This CDR3 has 13 residues. V lost 6 bases to trimming and J lost 11 bases, with 17 bases between them. The V gene's germline CDR1 is SEHNR and CDR2 FQNEAQ (reference sequence). In DNA, the CDR3 is TGTGCCAGCAGACCCGAAAACGATGATGCCATATATTTT. It specifies CASRPENDDAIYF.

The sample holds one count of this clonotype. The V call is TRBV18, the J call TRBJ2-5; 12 nucleotides match TRBD2. The germline V gene encodes CDR1 KGHSH and CDR2 LQKENI. The CDR3 spans 19 residues. V was clipped by 1 base and J by 1 base; unmatched bases: 10. The CDR3 DNA reads TGTGCCAGCTCACCACGTGATTCTGCTAGCGGGGGGGGCCAAGAGACCCAGTACTTC. Translated: CASSPRDSASGGGQETQYF.

By proportion, this clonotype is large. The chain carries TRBV29-1 and TRBJ2-3, with 9 bases matching TRBD1. Germline V CDR1 and CDR2: SQVTM, ANQGSEA. The CDR3 consists of 13 residues. Trimming took 6 bases from V and 3 from J; bases not matched to a gene: 4. For the CDR3, the DNA is TGCAGCGTCCGACAGGGGGGGACAGATACGCAGTATTTT. This gives the protein CSVRQGGTDTQYF.

For this clonotype: The conserved phenylalanine or tryptophan normally closing the CDR3 is absent here, so this likely arose from a read error. The gene calls are TRBV5-5 and TRBJ1-6; no clear D. CDR3 size: 15 residues. CDR1 and CDR2 (germline): SGHKS, YYEKEE (reference sequence). V was shortened by 0 bases and J by 6 bases, with 10 bases between the two germline ends. The CDR3 here is CASSLVPGSNSPLHL. DNA of the CDR3: TGTGCCAGCAGCTTGGTCCCGGGATCTAATTCACCCCTCCACCTT.

The chain is built from TRBV7-2 and TRBJ2-2; no clear D gene. V lost 0 bases and J lost 4, with 6 bases in between. Per the germline V gene, CDR1 is SGHTA and CDR2 is FQGNSA. This CDR3 has 14 residues. The CDR3 nucleotides are TGTGCCAGCAGCTTAGCCCGATCCACCGGGGAGCTGTTTTTT. Protein product: CASSLARSTGELFF.

The J gene is TRBJ2-5, the V gene TRBV6-2 or TRBV6-3; D is uncertain. This CDR3 is built from 11 residues. V shed 2 bases and J shed 5 bases, with 3 bases lying between them. Germline loops: CDR1 MNHEY, CDR2 SVGEGT. The DNA of the CDR3 is TGTGCCAGCAGTTACCTTGAGACCCAGTACTTC. Amino acid sequence: CASSYLETQYF.

V and J are TRBV11-2 and TRBJ2-1; possibly TRBD2 for D (5 bases). The CDR3 has 10 residues. V lost 8 bases and J lost 12, with 11 bases in between. From germline, CDR1 is SGHAT and CDR2 FQNNGV. CDR3 amino acids: CASGELAQFF. Here the CDR3 DNA reads TGTGCCAGCGGGGAGTTAGCGCAGTTCTTC.

The chain combines TRBV19 with TRBJ1-2; 12 bases agree with TRBD1. This CDR3 region has 15 residues. CDR1 and CDR2 (germline): LNHDA, SQIVND (reference sequence). The V gene end was trimmed by 0 bases and the J gene end by 7 bases; junction bases not matched to a gene: 3. The CDR3 region is CASSIEGTGGFGYTF. In DNA form, the CDR3 reads TGTGCCAGTAGTATAGAAGGGACAGGGGGCTTTGGCTACACCTTC.

V and J are TRBV4-1 and TRBJ2-3; 8 bases match TRBD2. Looked up from germline, CDR1 is MGHRA and CDR2 is YSYEKL. The CDR3 totals 15 residues. The V and J ends lost 0 bases and 8 bases, in that order; junction bases with no gene match: 7. In DNA form, the CDR3 reads TGCGCCAGCAGCCAAGATTCCGCGGGAGGATCTACGCAGTATTTT. This sequence encodes CASSQDSAGGSTQYF.

The chain uses TRBV6-1 and TRBJ2-3; D remains unclear. This CDR3 is 12 amino acids long. Between the trimmed V and J ends, which lost 0 bases and 5 bases, there was a span of 3 bases. Germline CDR1 reads MNHNS; CDR2 reads SASEGT. For the CDR3, the DNA is TGTGCCAGCAGTGAAGCTGGAGATACGCAGTATTTT. Protein: CASSEAGDTQYF.

V is TRBV7-2 and J is TRBJ1-6, with no clear D. The CDR3 has 17 residues. Deletions cut 4 bases from V and 0 bases from J, with 13 bases between. Germline V gene data show CDR1 as SGHTA and CDR2 as FQGNSA. CDR3 sequence reads: CASSSGKTSSYNSPLHF. CDR3 nucleotides: TGTGCCAGCAGCTCCGGGAAAACGAGCTCCTATAATTCACCCCTCCACTTT.

A few counts support this clonotype. The chain combines TRBV20-1 with TRBJ1-1; D perhaps matches TRBD1 (6 bases). V was shortened by 6 bases and J by 7 bases, with 21 bases between the two germline ends. Germline V gene sequence: CDR1 DFQATT, CDR2 SNEGSKA (reference sequence). CDR3 size: 14 residues. CDR3 nucleotide sequence: TGCAGTGCACTTAAGCCGGGGGCCATTAATGAAGCTTTCTTT. Translation gives CSALKPGAINEAFF.

The chain employs TRBV30 and TRBJ1-5, with D possibly TRBD1 on 5 matching bases. The V gene's germline CDR1 is GTSNPN and CDR2 SVGIG (reference sequence). This CDR3 region has 13 residues. V gave up 0 bases and J gave up 2 bases, with 5 bases separating them. The CDR3 sequence: CAWSVQGNQPQHF. In DNA form, the CDR3 reads TGTGCCTGGAGTGTACAGGGCAATCAGCCCCAGCATTTT.

This clonotype was seen a handful of times. The chain recombines TRBV25-1 with TRBJ1-2; D is perhaps TRBD1 (5 bases). CDR1 and CDR2 from the germline V gene are MGHDK and SYGVNS. The CDR3 extends over 12 amino acids. V was cut by 4 bases and J by 5 bases, with 8 bases left in between. The CDR3 DNA follows: TGTGCCAGCAGTGTTGACAGTTATGGCTACACCTTC. It codes for CASSVDSYGYTF.

This clonotype was detected a few times. The genes are TRBV5-4 and TRBJ1-2; perhaps TRBD1 as D (5 bases). The germline gives CDR1 SGHNT, CDR2 YYREEE (reference sequence). This CDR3 region has 15 residues. V was trimmed by 3 bases and J by 0 bases, leaving 12 bases between them. CDR3 protein: CASSSGEGTNYGYTF. The CDR3 bases are TGTGCCAGCAGCTCGGGGGAGGGCACTAACTATGGCTACACCTTC.

V usage is TRBV6-2 or TRBV6-3 and J usage is TRBJ2-5, with 8 bases fitting TRBD1. Germline V CDR1 and CDR2: MNHEY, SVGEGT. The J segment lost 5 bases and the V segment lost 5 bases, leaving 10 bases of the junction unmatched. CDR3 length: 15 residues. The CDR3 nucleotides are TGTGCCAGCAGTAACCGACAGGGGAGTCGGGAGACCCAGTACTTC. Amino acids: CASSNRQGSRETQYF.

In its sample, this clonotype was seen a few times. This chain connects TRBV7-2 to TRBJ2-1, with D uncertain. V shed 8 bases and J shed 9 bases, with 14 bases lying between them. The CDR3 contains 12 residues. Per the germline V gene, CDR1 is SGHTA and CDR2 is FQGNSA. CDR3 nucleotide sequence: TGTGCCAGCGTCGACGCCTGGGGTGAGCAGTTCTTC. It codes for CASVDAWGEQFF.

The chain joins TRBV19 to TRBJ2-5; a possible D gene is TRBD2 (5 bases). Germline CDR1 reads LNHDA; CDR2 reads SQIVND (reference sequence). CDR3 size: 16 residues. V lost 0 bases to trimming and J lost 1 base, with 12 bases between them. The CDR3 DNA sequence: TGTGCCAGTAGTATAGATCTCGGGGAACCCCAAGAGACCCAGTACTTC. Translated: CASSIDLGEPQETQYF. The full variable domain, its missing parts supplied by reference TRBV19 and TRBJ2-5, is DGGITQSPKYLFRKEGQNVTLSCEQNLNHDAMYWYRQDPGQGLRLIYYSQIVNDFQKGDIAEGYSVSREKKESFPLTVTSAQKNPTAFYLCASSIDLGEPQETQYFGPGTRLLVL.